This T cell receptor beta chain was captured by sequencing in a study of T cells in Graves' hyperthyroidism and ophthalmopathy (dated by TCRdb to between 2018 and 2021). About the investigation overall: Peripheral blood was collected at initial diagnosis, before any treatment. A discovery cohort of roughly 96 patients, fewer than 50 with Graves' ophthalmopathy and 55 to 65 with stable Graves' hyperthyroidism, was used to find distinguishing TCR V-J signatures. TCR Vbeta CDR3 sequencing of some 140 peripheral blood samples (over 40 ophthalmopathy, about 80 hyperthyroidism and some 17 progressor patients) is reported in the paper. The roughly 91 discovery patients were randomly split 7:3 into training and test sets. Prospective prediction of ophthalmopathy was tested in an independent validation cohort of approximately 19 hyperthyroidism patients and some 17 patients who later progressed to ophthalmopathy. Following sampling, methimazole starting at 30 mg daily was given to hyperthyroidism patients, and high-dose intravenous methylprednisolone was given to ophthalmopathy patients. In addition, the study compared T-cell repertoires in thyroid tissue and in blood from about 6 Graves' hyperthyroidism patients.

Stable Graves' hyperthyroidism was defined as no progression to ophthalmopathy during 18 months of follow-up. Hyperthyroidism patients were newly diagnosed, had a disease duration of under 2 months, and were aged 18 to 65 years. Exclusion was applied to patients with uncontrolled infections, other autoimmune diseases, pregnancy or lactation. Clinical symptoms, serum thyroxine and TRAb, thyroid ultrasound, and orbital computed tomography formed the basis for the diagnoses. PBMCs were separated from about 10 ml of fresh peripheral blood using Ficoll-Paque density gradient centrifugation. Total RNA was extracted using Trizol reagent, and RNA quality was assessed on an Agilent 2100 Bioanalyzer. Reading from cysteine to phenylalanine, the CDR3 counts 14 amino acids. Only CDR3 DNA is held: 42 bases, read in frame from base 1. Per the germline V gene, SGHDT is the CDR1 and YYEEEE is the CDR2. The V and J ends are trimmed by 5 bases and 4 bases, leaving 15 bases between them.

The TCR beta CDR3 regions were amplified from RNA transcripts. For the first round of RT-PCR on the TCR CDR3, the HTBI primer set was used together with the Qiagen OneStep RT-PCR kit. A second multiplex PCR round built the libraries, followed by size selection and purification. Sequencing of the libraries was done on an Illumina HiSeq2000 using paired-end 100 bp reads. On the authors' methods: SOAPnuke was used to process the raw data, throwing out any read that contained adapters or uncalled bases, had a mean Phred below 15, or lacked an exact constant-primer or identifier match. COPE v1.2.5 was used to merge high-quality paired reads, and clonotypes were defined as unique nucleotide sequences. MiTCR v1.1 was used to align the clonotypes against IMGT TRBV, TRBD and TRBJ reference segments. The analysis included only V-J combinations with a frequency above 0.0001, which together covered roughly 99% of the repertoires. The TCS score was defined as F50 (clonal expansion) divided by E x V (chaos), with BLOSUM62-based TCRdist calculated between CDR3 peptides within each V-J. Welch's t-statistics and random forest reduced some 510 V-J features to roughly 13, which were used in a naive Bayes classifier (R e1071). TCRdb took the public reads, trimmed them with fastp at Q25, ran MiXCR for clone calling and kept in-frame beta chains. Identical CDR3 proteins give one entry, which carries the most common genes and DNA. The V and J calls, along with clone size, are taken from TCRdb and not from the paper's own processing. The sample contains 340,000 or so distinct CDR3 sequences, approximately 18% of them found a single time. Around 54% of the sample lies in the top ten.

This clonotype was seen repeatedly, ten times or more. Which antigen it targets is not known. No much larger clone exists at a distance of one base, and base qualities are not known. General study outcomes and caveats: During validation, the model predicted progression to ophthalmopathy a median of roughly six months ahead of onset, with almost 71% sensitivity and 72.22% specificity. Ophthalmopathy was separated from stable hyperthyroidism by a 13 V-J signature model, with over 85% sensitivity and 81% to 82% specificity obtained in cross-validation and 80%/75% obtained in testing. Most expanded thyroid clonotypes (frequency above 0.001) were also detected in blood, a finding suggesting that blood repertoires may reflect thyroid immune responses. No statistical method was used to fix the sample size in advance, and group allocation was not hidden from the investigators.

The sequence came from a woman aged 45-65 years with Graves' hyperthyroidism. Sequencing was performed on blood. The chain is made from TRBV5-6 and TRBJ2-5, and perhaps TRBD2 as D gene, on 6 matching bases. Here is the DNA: TGTGCCAGCAGGACGGGACTCCCGGGAGAGACCCAGTACTTC. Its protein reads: CASRTGLPGETQYF. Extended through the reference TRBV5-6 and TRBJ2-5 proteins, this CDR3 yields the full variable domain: DAGVTQSPTHLIKTRGQQVTLRCSPKSGHDTVSWYQQALGQGPQFIFQYYEEEERQRGNFPDRFSGHQFPNYSSELNVNALLLGDSALYLCASRTGLPGETQYFGPGTRLLVL.